This TCR beta chain was sequenced for a study of cytomegalovirus exposure and HLA in healthy donors. About the study: Unique TCR beta sequences numbering fewer than 130 million came from approximately 180 million T cells in an earlier analysis.

In the PCR, 60 Vbeta and 13 Jbeta primers were used. Generated by immunoSEQ multiplex PCR, the TCRdb table keeps only in-frame clones and is missing some. The sample lists over 150,000 clones; around 80% were seen once. Germline assignment: CDR1 WSHSY and CDR2 SAAADI. Trimming at V came to 4 bases and at J to 2 bases, leaving 4 bases not matched to a gene. The CDR3 contains 14 residues. Broader study findings: Apparent HLA restriction characterized most CMV-associated TCR beta chains in a later analysis.

Regarding this clone: Its cognate antigen is unknown.

The sample consisted of PBMCs. This chain connects TRBV10-2 to TRBJ2-7; 8 bases align to TRBD2. The clonotype originates from a woman aged 40 to 50 in good health and CMV-seronegative. In nucleotides, the CDR3 is TGCGCCAGCAGTGTTTTGGGACTAGCCTACGAGCAGTACTTC. Protein: CASSVLGLAYEQYF.